Reported below is one T cell receptor (beta chain). The antigen this receptor binds is unknown. The record has no base qualities; no much larger clone is one base away. The sample originates from a study of OX40 agonist ivuxolimab in advanced cancers. With regard to the full study: The costimulatory receptor OX40 (CD134) was targeted by ivuxolimab, a fully human IgG2 agonistic monoclonal antibody. Intravenous ivuxolimab was administered to patients every 2 weeks at six dose levels: 0.01, 0.1, 0.3, 1.5, 3 and 10 mg/kg. Of the roughly 52 dose-escalation patients, hepatocellular carcinoma was present in about 20, melanoma in roughly 15, renal cell carcinoma in 9 and head and neck cancer in 9. In the dose-escalation cohort, roughly 82% of patients were male, and the mean age was roughly 60 years with a range of roughly 20 to 80. Patients were allowed to have had prior anti-PD-1, anti-PD-L1 or anti-CTLA-4 therapy, and 30% to 50% of the dose-escalation patients had previously received checkpoint inhibitors. Partial responses occurred in three dose-escalation patients, of whom one had hepatocellular carcinoma and two had cutaneous melanoma. Peripheral TCRbeta sequencing was intended to test whether TCR sequence diversity was altered and clonal T-cell expansion was caused by ivuxolimab. The monotherapy dose-escalation portion (N ≈ 57 patients) of the phase I ivuxolimab trial is reported in the paper.

Genomic DNA was isolated from the sorted cells so that the TCRbeta CDR3 region could be sequenced. The immunoSEQ Assay was used to sequence the TCRbeta CDR3 regions. TCRdb limited this immuneACCESS table to in-frame rearrangements with V and J called. A share of clones is missing; checked studies link under half to unresolved V genes, and the rest is unexplained. The sample data list fewer than 90,000 clones, and about 86% of these were observed just once. Together, the top ten hold about 8.6% of the sample. The trial excluded patients who had a history of autoimmune disease or were on systemic immunosuppression. Peripheral blood for TCR sequencing was collected from all dose cohorts at baseline, on cycle 4 day 1, and on cycle 7 day 1. The samples were taken from a phase I, first-in-human, multicenter, open-label dose-escalation trial of ivuxolimab. Adults with locally advanced or metastatic melanoma, renal cell, hepatocellular, or head and neck squamous cell carcinoma were enrolled in the trial. CD4+ and CD8+ T cells were sorted separately from peripheral blood before TCR sequencing.

The research as a whole found: Low levels of normalized T-cell clonal expansion were also seen in some patients who did not respond. The antigen specificity of the peripheral T cells that underwent clonal expansion was not determined. In the 0.1-3.0 mg/kg groups, partial responders were among the patients with the lowest normalized peripheral clonal expansion, particularly in CD8+ T cells. After ivuxolimab, CD8+ T cells had more expanded clones than CD4+ T cells on average. At doses of 0.1 to 3.0 mg/kg, clonal expansion of both CD4+ and CD8+ blood T cells was observed from baseline to week 6.

The CDR3 covers 18 residues, taking in both the cysteine and the phenylalanine. The retained sequence is limited to the CDR3, 54 bases, with the frame set at the first base. V gives up 1 base and J gives up 5 bases, and the segment between their germline ends measures 18 bases. Via the germline V gene, CDR1 is SGHAT and CDR2 FQNNGV. The sequence was collected from an adult with an advanced solid tumor such as melanoma, head and neck, liver or kidney cancer. The specimen was CD4+ or CD8+ T cells sorted from blood, collected in a trial of the OX40 agonist ivuxolimab. The chain employs TRBV11-2 and TRBJ1-6; D gene: possibly TRBD1, on 6 matching bases. The DNA sequence reads TGTGCCAGCAGCTTAGTGGGGGGCGCGTTTATTAATAATTCACCCCTCCACTTT. Translated, it reads CASSLVGGAFINNSPLHF.